These 3 T cell receptor beta chains were all obtained from the same sample, sequenced in a study of cytomegalovirus exposure and HLA in healthy donors. Researchers ran the PCR with 60 Vbeta and 13 Jbeta primers. The method was immunoSEQ multiplex PCR; TCRdb's version includes in-frame clones alone and lacks a portion of them. In the table there are around 180,000 clones, around 73% of which are singletons. The sample taken for sequencing was PBMCs. The source of these receptors is a man aged 55 to 69 in good health and CMV-seronegative.

The chain combines TRBV5-6 with TRBJ2-3; TRBD2 matches at 13 bases. Trimming at V came to 4 bases and at J to 2 bases, leaving 4 bases not matched to a gene. From germline, CDR1 is SGHDT and CDR2 YYEEEE. This CDR3 contains 16 residues. The CDR3 region has the DNA TGTGCCAGCAGCCTGGGACTAGCGGGGACCACAGATACGCAGTATTTT. Residues: CASSLGLAGTTDTQYF.

The chain carries TRBV7-6 and TRBJ1-1; D remains ambiguous. This CDR3 spans 12 amino acids. V was clipped by 1 base and J by 9 bases, with 9 bases between them. Looked up from germline, CDR1 is SGHVS and CDR2 is FNYEAQ. CDR3 sequence reads: CASSLGGQKAFF. CDR3 sequence (DNA): TGTGCCAGCAGCTTAGGTGGCCAGAAAGCTTTCTTT.

This clone occurred a few times. This sequence joins TRBV4-3 and TRBJ1-4, with D hard to call. This CDR3 comprises 13 residues. Germline-derived CDR1 and CDR2 are LGHNA and YSLEER. V was pared by 3 bases and J by 3 bases, with 5 bases between. CDR3 region: CASSQGPNEKLFF. CDR3 nucleotides: TGCGCCAGCAGCCAGGGCCCTAATGAAAAACTGTTTTTT.